These 3 T cell receptor beta chains originate from one sample sequenced in a study of T cell changes during pregnancy in multiple sclerosis. This table comes from immunoSEQ multiplex PCR, and its TCRdb copy is limited to in-frame clones, with some not included. The data contain 40,000 to 45,000 clones, around 93% of them singletons. The sequencing here drew on CD4+ T cells from peripheral blood mononuclear cells, taken in the third trimester of pregnancy. These TCRs come from a female donor with multiple sclerosis, enrolled in a pregnancy study.

The DNA for the CDR3 is TGCGCCAGCAGCCAAGACAGGGGAGCCGGCTACACCTTC. This encodes CASSQDRGAGYTF. V is TRBV4-3 and J is TRBJ1-2, with a weak D call TRBD1 (6 bases). This CDR3 has 13 amino acids. The germline CDR1 and CDR2 sequences are LGHNA and YSLEER. Trimming took off 0 bases at V and 8 bases at J, with 10 bases between the two ends.

The J gene is TRBJ2-3, the V gene TRBV6-6; D possibly corresponds to TRBD2 (6 bases). The CDR3 length is 14 residues. V was clipped by 7 bases and J by 2 bases, with 13 bases between them. Germline V gene data show CDR1 as MNHNY and CDR2 as SVGAGI (reference sequence). DNA of the CDR3: TGTGCCAGCACGGCGGGACCTTACACAGATACGCAGTATTTT. Protein product: CASTAGPYTDTQYF.

This chain uses TRBV6-5 with TRBJ2-3; no reliable D call. Germline CDR1 MNHEY, CDR2 SVGAGI. The ends were cut back, 6 bases at V and 6 bases at J, with 16 bases in the middle. The CDR3 covers 14 residues. The CDR3 loop is CASSTLQDMDTQYF. CDR3 bases: TGTGCCAGCAGCACGCTCCAAGACATGGATACGCAGTATTTT.